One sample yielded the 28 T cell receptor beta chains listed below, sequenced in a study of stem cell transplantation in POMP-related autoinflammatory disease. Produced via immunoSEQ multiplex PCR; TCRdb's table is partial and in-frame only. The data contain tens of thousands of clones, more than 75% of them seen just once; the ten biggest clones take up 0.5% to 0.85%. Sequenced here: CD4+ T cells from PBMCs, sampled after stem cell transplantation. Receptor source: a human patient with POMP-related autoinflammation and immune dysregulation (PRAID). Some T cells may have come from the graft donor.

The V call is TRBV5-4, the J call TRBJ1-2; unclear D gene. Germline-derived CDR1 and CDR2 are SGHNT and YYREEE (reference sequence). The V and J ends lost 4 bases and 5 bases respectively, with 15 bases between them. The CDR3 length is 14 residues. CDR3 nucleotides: TGTGCCAGCAGCATGAGGACGGTTAAATATGGCTACACCTTC. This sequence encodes CASSMRTVKYGYTF.

This CDR3 is CASSYRGETQYF. In DNA form, the CDR3 reads TGTGCCAGCAGTTATAGGGGAGAGACCCAGTACTTC. The chain couples TRBV28 to TRBJ2-5; D is perhaps TRBD1 (5 bases). Germline values: CDR1 MDHEN, CDR2 SYDVKM. Trimming left V 4 bases short and J 4 bases short, with 7 bases between. The CDR3 contains 12 residues.

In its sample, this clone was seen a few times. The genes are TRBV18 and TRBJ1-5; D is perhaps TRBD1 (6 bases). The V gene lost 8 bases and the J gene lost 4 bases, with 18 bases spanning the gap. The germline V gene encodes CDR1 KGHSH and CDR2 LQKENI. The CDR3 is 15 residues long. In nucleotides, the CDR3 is TGTGCCAGCGCCCTTCAAGGGGGAGCTAATCAGCCCCAGCATTTT. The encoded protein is CASALQGGANQPQHF. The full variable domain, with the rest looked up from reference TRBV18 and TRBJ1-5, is NAGVMQNPRHLVRRRGQEARLRCSPMKGHSHVYWYRQLPEEGLKFMVYLQKENIIDESGMPKERFSAEFPKEGPSILRIQQVVRGDSAAYFCASALQGGANQPQHFGDGTRLSIL.

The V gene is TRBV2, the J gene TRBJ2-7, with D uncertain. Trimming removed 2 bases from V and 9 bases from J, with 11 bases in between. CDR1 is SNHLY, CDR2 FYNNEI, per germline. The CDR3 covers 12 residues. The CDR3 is CASSETGWGQYF. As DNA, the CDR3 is TGTGCCAGCAGTGAAACTGGGTGGGGGCAGTACTTC.

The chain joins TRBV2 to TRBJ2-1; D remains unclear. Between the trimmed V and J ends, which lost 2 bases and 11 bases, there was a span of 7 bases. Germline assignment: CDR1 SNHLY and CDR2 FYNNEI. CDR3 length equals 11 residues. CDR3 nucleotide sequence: TGTGCCAGCAGTGAAACACCGAAGCAGTTCTTC. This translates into CASSETPKQFF.

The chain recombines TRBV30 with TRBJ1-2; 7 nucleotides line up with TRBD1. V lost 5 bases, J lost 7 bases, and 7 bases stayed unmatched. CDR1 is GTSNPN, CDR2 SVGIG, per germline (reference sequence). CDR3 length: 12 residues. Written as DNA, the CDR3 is TGTGCCTGGGAATCGACAGGGACTGGCTACACCTTC. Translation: CAWESTGTGYTF.

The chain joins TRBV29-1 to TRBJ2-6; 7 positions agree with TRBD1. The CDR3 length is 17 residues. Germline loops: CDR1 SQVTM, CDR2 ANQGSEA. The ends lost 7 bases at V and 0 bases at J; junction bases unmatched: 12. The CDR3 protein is CSATWSTGPSGANVLTF. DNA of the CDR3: TGCAGCGCGACGTGGTCGACAGGGCCCTCTGGGGCCAACGTCCTGACTTTC.

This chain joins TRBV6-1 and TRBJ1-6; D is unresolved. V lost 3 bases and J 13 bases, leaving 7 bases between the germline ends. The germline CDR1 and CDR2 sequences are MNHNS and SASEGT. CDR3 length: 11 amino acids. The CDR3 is CASSDPQPLHF. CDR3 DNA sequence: TGTGCCAGCAGTGACCCCCAGCCCCTCCACTTT.

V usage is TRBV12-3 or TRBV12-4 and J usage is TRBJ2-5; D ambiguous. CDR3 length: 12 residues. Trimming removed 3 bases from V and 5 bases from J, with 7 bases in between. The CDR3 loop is CASSFLWETQYF. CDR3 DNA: TGTGCCAGCAGTTTCCTCTGGGAGACCCAGTACTTC.

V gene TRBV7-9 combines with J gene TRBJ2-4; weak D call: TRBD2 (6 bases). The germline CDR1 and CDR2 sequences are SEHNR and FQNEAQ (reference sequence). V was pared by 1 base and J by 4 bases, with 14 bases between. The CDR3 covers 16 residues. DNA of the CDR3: TGTGCCAGCAGCTTAGGGCGGTTCGGGGGAAAAAACATTCAGTACTTC. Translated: CASSLGRFGGKNIQYF.

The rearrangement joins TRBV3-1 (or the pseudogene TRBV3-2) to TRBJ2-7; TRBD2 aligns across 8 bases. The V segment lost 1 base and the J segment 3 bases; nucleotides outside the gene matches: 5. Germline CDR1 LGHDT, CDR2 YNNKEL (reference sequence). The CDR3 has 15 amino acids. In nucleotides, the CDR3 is TGTGCCAGCAGCCAAGCACTAGCGGAGATCTACGAGCAGTACTTC. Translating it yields CASSQALAEIYEQYF.

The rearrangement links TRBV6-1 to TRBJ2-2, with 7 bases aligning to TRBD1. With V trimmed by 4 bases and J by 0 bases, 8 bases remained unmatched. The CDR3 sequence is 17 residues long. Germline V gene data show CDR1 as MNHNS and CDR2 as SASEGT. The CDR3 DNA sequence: TGTGCCAGCAGTGCCGGTACAGGGGTCGCGAACACCGGGGAGCTGTTTTTT. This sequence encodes CASSAGTGVANTGELFF.

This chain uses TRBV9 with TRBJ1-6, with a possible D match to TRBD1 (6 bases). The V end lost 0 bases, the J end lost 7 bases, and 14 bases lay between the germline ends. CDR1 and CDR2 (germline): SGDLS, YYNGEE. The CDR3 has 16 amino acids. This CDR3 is CASSVGGAPGNSPLHF. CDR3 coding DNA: TGTGCCAGCAGCGTAGGGGGGGCACCCGGGAATTCACCCCTCCACTTT.

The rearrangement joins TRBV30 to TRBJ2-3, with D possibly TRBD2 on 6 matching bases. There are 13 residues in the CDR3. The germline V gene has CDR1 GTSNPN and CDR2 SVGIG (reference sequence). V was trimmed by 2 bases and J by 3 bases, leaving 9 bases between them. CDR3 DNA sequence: TGTGCCTGGAGTCTCGGGAGTACAGATACGCAGTATTTT. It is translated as CAWSLGSTDTQYF.

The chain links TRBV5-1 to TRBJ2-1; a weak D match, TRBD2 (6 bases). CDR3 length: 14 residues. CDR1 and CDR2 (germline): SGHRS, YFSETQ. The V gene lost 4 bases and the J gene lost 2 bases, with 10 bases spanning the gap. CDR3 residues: CASSTGETYNEQFF. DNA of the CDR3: TGCGCCAGCAGCACGGGAGAGACCTACAATGAGCAGTTCTTC. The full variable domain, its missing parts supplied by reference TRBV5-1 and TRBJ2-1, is KAGVTQTPRYLIKTRGQQVTLSCSPISGHRSVSWYQQTPGQGLQFLFEYFSETQRNKGNFPGRFSGRQFSNSRSEMNVSTLELGDSALYLCASSTGETYNEQFFGPGTRLTVL.

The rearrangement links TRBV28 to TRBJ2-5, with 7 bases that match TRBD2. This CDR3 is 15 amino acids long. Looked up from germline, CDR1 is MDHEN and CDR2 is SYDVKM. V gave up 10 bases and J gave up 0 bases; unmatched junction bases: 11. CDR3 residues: CATWGGLVNQETQYF. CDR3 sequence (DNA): TGTGCCACTTGGGGAGGACTAGTGAACCAAGAGACCCAGTACTTC.

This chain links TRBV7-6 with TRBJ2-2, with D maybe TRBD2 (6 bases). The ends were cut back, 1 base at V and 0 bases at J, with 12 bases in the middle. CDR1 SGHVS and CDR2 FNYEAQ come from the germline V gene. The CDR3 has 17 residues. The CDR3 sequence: CASSLGPAGSNTGELFF. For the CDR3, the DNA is TGTGCCAGCAGCTTAGGTCCGGCGGGGTCGAACACCGGGGAGCTGTTTTTT.

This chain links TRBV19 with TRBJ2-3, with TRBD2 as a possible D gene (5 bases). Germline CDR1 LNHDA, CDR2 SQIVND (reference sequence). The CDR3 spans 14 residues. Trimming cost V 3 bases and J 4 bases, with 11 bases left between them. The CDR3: CASSISREPDTQYF. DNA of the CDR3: TGTGCCAGTAGTATTTCCCGGGAACCAGATACGCAGTATTTT.

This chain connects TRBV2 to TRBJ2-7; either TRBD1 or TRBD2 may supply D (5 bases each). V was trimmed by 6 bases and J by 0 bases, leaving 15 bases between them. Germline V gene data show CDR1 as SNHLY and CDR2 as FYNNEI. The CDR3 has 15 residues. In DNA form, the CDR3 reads TGTGCCAGCAGCCCGTCGGGACGGAGCTCCTACGAGCAGTACTTC. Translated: CASSPSGRSSYEQYF.

CDR3 bases: TGTGCCAGCAGTGCCGACAGGGACCCTGAAGCTTTCTTT. Residues: CASSADRDPEAFF. V gene TRBV28 combines with J gene TRBJ1-1; 7 nucleotides agree with TRBD1. J gave up 6 bases and V 5 bases, and 6 bases lay outside the gene matches. The CDR3 covers 13 residues. Germline V gene sequence: CDR1 MDHEN, CDR2 SYDVKM.

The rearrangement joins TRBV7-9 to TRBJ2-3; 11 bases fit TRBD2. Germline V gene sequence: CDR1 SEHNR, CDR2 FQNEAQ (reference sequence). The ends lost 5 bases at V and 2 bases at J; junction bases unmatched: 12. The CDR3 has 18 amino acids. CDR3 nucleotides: TGTGCCAGCAGCCAGGGCCAAACTAGCGGGAGATTCACAGATACGCAGTATTTT. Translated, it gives CASSQGQTSGRFTDTQYF.

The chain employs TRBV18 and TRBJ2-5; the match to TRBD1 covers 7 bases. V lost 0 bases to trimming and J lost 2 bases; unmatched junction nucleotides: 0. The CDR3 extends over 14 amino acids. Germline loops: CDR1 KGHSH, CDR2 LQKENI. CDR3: CASSPPGQQETQYF. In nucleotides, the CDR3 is TGTGCCAGCTCACCACCGGGACAGCAAGAGACCCAGTACTTC.

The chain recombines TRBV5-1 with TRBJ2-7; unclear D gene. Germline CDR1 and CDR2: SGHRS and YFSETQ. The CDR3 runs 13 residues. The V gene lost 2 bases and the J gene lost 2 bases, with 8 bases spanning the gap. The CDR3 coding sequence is TGCGCCAGCAGCTTAGGGTATACCTACGAGCAGTACTTC. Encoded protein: CASSLGYTYEQYF.

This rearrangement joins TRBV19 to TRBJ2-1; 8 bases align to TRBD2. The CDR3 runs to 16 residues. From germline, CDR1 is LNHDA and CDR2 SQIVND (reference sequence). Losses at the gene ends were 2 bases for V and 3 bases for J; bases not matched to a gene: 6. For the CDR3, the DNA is TGTGCCAGTAGTATAAAGGGACTAGTCCGCTACAATGAGCAGTTCTTC. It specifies CASSIKGLVRYNEQFF.

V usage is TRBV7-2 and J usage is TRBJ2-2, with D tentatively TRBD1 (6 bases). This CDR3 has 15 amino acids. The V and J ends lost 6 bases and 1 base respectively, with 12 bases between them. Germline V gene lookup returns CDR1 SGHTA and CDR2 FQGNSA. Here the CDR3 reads CASRAGTLNTGELFF. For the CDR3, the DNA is TGTGCCAGCAGGGCCGGGACACTGAACACCGGGGAGCTGTTTTTT.

The CDR3 region has the DNA TGTGCCAGCAGCTTATTCATGAGCGGGGGGTACCAAGAGACCCAGTACTTC. It yields the protein CASSLFMSGGYQETQYF. The chain has TRBV7-2 and TRBJ2-5, with 9 bases matching TRBD2. The V segment lost 2 bases and the J segment 0 bases; nucleotides outside the gene matches: 7. This CDR3 region has 17 residues. Per germline, CDR1 SGHTA and CDR2 FQGNSA.

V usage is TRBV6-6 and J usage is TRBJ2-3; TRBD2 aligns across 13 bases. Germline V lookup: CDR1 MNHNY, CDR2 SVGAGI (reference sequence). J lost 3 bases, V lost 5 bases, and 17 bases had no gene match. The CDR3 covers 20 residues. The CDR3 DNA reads TGTGCCAGCAGTCCTGACAGAGCCGGGACTAGCGGGGAGAAGACAGATACGCAGTATTTT. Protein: CASSPDRAGTSGEKTDTQYF.

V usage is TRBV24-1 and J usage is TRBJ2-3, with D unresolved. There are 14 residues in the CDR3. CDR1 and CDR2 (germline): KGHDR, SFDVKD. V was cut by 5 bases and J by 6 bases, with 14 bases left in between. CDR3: CATSAPGTADTQYF. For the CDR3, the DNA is TGTGCCACCAGTGCCCCAGGTACTGCTGATACGCAGTATTTT.